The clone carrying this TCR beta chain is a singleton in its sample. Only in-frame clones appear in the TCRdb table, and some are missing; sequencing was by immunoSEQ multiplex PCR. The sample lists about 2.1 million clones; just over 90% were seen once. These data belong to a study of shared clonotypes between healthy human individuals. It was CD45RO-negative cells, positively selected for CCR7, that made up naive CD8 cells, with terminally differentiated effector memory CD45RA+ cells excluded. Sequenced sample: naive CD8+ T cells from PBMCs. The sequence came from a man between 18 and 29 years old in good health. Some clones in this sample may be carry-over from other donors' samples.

This CDR3 reads CASRGYWRGEYEQYF. In nucleotides, the CDR3 is TGTGCCAGCAGGGGTTATTGGCGAGGAGAATACGAGCAGTACTTC. V usage is TRBV25-1 and J usage is TRBJ2-7; D is unresolved. This CDR3 spans 15 amino acids. Germline assignment: CDR1 MGHDK and CDR2 SYGVNS. V lost 6 bases and J lost 4, with 19 bases in between.